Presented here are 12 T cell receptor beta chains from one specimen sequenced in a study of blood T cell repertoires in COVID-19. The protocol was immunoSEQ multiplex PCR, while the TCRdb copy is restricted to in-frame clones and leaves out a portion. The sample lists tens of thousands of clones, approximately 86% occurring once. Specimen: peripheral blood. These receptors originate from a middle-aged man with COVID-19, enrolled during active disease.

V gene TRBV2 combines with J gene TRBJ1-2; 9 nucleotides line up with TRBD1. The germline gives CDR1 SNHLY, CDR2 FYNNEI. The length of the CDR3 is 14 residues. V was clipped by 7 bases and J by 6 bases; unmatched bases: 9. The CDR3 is CASKRTGVGDGYTF. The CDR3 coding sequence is TGTGCCAGCAAAAGGACAGGGGTAGGAGATGGCTACACCTTC. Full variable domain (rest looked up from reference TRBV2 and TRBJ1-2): EPEVTQTPSHQVTQMGQEVILRCVPISNHLYFYWYRQILGQKVEFLVSFYNNEISEKSEIFDDQFSVERPDGSNFTLKIRSTKLEDSAMYFCASKRTGVGDGYTFGSGTRLTVV.

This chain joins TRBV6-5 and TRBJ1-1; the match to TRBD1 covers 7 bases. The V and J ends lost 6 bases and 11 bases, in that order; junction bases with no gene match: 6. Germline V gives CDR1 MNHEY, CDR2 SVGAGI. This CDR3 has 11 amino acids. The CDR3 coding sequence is TGTGCCAGCAGGGACAGGTTTATGGCTTTCTTT. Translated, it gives CASRDRFMAFF.

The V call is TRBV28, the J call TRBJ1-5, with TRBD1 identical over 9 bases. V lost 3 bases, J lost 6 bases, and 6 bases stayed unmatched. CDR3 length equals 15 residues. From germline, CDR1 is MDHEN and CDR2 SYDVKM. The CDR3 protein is CASSLVQGAIQPQHF. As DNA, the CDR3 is TGTGCCAGCAGTTTGGTACAGGGGGCAATTCAGCCCCAGCATTTT.

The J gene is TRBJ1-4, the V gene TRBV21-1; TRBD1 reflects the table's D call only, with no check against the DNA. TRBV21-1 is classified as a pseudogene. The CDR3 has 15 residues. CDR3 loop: CASSDPRDRVCKLFF. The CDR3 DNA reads TGTGCCAGCAGTGACCCACGGGACAGGGTATGCAAACTGTTTTTT.

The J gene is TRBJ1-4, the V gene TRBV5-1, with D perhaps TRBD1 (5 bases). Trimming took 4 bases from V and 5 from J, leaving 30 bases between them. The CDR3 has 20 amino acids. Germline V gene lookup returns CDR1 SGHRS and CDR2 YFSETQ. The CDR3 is CASSLAVGGSSQSWNEKLFF. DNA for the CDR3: TGCGCCAGCAGCCTGGCGGTGGGGGGGAGCTCCCAGAGTTGGAATGAAAAACTGTTTTTT.

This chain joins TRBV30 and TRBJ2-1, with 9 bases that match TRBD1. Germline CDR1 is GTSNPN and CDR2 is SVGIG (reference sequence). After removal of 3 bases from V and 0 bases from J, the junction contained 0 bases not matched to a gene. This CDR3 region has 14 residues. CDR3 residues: CAWRDRGSYNEQFF. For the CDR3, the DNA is TGTGCCTGGAGGGACAGGGGCTCCTACAATGAGCAGTTCTTC.

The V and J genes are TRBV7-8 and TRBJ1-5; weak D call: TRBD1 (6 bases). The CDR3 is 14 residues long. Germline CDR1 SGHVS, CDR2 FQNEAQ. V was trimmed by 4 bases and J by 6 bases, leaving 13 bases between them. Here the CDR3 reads CASSYGQIPQPQHF. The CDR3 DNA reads TGTGCCAGCAGCTACGGACAGATCCCTCAGCCCCAGCATTTT.

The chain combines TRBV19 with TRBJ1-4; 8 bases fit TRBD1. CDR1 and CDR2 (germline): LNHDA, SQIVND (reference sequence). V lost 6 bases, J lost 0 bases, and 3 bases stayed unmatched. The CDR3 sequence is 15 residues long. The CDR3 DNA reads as TGTGCCAGTAGGTTGACAGGGGCAACTAATGAAAAACTGTTTTTT. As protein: CASRLTGATNEKLFF.

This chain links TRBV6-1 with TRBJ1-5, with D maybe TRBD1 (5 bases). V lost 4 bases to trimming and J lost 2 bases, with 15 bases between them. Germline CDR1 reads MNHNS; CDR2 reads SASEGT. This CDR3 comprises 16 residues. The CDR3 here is CASSGGGRSGNQPQHF. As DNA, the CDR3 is TGTGCCAGCAGTGGGGGGGGAAGGAGTGGCAATCAGCCCCAGCATTTT.

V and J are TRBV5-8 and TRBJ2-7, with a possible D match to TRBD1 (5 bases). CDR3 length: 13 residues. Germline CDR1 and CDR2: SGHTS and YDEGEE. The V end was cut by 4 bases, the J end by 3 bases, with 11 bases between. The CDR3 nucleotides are TGTGCCAGCAGCCCGACAGATTTCTACGAGCAGTACTTC. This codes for CASSPTDFYEQYF. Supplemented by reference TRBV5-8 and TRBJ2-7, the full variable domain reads EAGVTQSPTHLIKTRGQQATLRCSPISGHTSVYWYQQALGLGLQFLLWYDEGEERNRGNFPPRFSGRQFPNYSSELNVNALELEDSALYLCASSPTDFYEQYFGPGTRLTVT.

The CDR3 here is CASRPSAGGEKLFF. The CDR3 DNA sequence: TGTGCCAGCAGGCCCTCGGCGGGCGGAGAAAAACTGTTTTTT. J is TRBJ1-4 and V is TRBV6-6, with D uncertain. Trimming shortened V by 6 bases and J by 8 bases, and 16 bases separated the two germline ends. CDR3 length equals 14 residues. Germline V gives CDR1 MNHNY, CDR2 SVGAGI (reference sequence).

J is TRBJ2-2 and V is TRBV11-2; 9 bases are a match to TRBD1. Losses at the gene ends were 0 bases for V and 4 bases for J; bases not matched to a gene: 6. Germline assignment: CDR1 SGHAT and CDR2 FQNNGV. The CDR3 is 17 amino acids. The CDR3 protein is CASSLDRGQGFTGELFF. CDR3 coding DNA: TGTGCCAGCAGCTTAGATCGCGGACAGGGGTTCACCGGGGAGCTGTTTTTT.